This record covers a single TCR beta chain. The sample originates from a study of blood T cell repertoires in COVID-19. The CDR3 covers 13 residues. V lost 7 bases and J 4 bases, leaving 10 bases between the germline ends. Germline V gene data show CDR1 as SGHVS and CDR2 as FQNEAQ. Per the study methods: Scientists estimated how many nucleated cells there were by amplifying reference gene primers. Produced via immunoSEQ multiplex PCR; TCRdb's table is partial and in-frame only. V and J calls and clone size come straight from that table; D and trimming were deduced from the DNA. The repertoire holds 450,000 or so clones, with about 88% as singletons. Patients of the Seattle cohort, enrolled during active infection, were followed longitudinally.

The sequence was collected from a middle-aged woman with COVID-19, enrolled during active disease. Sequenced sample: peripheral blood. V gene TRBV7-8 combines with J gene TRBJ2-2; possible D gene TRBD2, 6 bases. CDR3 amino acids: CASTLGGTGELFF. Written as DNA, the CDR3 is TGTGCCAGCACCTTGGGGGGCACCGGGGAGCTGTTTTTT.